Listed here is a single TCR beta chain. Its antigen remains unknown. There are 14 residues in the CDR3. V shed 8 bases and J shed 2 bases, with 16 bases lying between them. Germline V gives CDR1 SGHVS, CDR2 FQNEAQ. The data originate from a study of shared clonotypes between healthy human individuals. Broader study findings: Shared clonotypes across all four donors exceeded non-shared ones in generation probability. Sorted-subset samples were not fully sequenced, rarefaction indicated.

Measured with immunoSEQ multiplex PCR; TCRdb has only the in-frame clones, and not every one. The data show over a million clones, with approximately 78% seen just once and 0.5% to 0.65% held by the top ten. V usage is TRBV7-8 and J usage is TRBJ2-7, with unresolved D. The sequenced sample consisted of memory CD4+ T cells from PBMCs. The subset here: CD45RA-negative fraction. The receptor was derived from a man aged 18 to 29 in good health. Some clones in this sample may be carry-over from other donors' samples. The CDR3 DNA is TGTGCCAGCGTGCTAACAGCACCGACCTACGAGCAGTACTTC. This encodes CASVLTAPTYEQYF.